This T cell receptor (beta chain) was profiled in a study of CD8 T cells in Susac syndrome. An input of roughly 0.5 to 1 ug of RNA was subjected to reverse transcription using random hexamers. TCRdb reprocessed the immunoSEQ multiplex PCR reads via MiXCR and lists one record per CDR3 protein. Among around 170,000 distinct CDR3 sequences listed, approximately 95% were seen once. Germline V gene sequence: CDR1 MGHDK, CDR2 SYGVNS. V gave up 7 bases and J gave up 0 bases; unmatched junction bases: 2. This CDR3 is 13 amino acids long. The V gene is TRBV25-1, the J gene TRBJ2-7; 8 bases align to TRBD2. The sequence derives from a human donor with multiple sclerosis. The material sequenced was CD8+ T cells from PBMCs. In nucleotides, the CDR3 is TGTGCCAGCACCGGGGGGGTCTCCTACGAGCAGTACTTC. Protein: CASTGGVSYEQYF.